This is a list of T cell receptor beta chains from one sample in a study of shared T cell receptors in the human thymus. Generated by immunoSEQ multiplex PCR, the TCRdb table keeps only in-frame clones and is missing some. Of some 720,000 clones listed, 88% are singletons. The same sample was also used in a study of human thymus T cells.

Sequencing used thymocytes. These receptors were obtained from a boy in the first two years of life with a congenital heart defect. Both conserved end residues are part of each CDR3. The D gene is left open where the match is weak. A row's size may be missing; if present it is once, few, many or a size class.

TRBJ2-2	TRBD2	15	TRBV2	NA	TGTGCCAGCAGAGGGACTAGCGGGATGCCCGGGGAGCTGTTTTTT	CASRGTSGMPGELFF
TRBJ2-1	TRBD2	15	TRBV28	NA	TGTGCCAGCAGTTTATTAGGGCGGGAGGACAATGAGCAGTTCTTC	CASSLLGREDNEQFF
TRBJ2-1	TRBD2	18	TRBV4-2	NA	TGTGCCAGCAGCCAAGCGTCCAAGTGGGCGGGAGGGCCTGATGAGCAGTTCTTC	CASSQASKWAGGPDEQFF
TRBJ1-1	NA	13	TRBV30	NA	TGTGCCTGGAGTGTATTTCCCAGGATAGGCGCTTTCTTT	CAWSVFPRIGAFF
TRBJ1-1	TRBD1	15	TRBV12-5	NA	TGTGCTAGTGCCCTGACAGGGATGAGGGACACTGAAGCTTTCTTT	CASALTGMRDTEAFF
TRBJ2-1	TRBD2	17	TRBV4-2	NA	TGTGCCAGCAGCCATAGACTGAGGACTAGCGGGACCGGGGGGCAGTTCTTC	CASSHRLRTSGTGGQFF
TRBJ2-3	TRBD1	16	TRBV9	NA	TGTGCCAGCAGTGAACGGACAGGGGGCGCAACAGATACGCAGTATTTT	CASSERTGGATDTQYF
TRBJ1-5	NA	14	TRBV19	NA	TGTGCCAGTAGTATCCGGGAGGGGTTCGGGCCCCAGCATTTT	CASSIREGFGPQHF
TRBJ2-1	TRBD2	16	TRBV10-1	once	TGCGCCAGCAGCGATCTAGCGGGAGGACACTACAATGAGCAGTTCTTC	CASSDLAGGHYNEQFF
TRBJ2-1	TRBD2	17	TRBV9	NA	TGTGCCAGCAGCGCTGAAAGCGGGAGCTGGCCCTACAATGAGCAGTTCTTC	CASSAESGSWPYNEQFF
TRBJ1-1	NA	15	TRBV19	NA	TGTGCCAGTAGTACCCAAGGACGGGAAGGGGGTGAAGCTTTCTTT	CASSTQGREGGEAFF
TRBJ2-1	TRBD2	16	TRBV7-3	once	TGTGCCAGCAGCCCAACTAGCGGGAGGGCCGAGAATGAGCAGTTCTTC	CASSPTSGRAENEQFF
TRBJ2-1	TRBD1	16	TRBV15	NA	TGTGCCACCAGCACAGAGGACAGGGGGTCCTACAATGAGCAGTTCTTC	CATSTEDRGSYNEQFF
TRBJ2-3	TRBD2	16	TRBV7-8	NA	TGTGCCAGCAGCTTCCGACTAGCGGGTAGCACAGATACGCAGTATTTT	CASSFRLAGSTDTQYF
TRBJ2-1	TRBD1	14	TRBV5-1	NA	TGCGCCAGCAGCCGGGGGACAGGGGGCCTGGAGCAGTTCTTC	CASSRGTGGLEQFF
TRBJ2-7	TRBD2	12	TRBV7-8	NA	TGTGCCAGCAGCACTATAGCGGGCGAGCAGTACTTC	CASSTIAGEQYF
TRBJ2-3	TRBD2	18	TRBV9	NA	TGTGCCAGTTCGAACCTTAGCGGGAGGGGGGAAAGCACAGATACGCAGTATTTT	CASSNLSGRGESTDTQYF
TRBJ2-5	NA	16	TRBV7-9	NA	TGTGCCAGCAGCTTAGGCGGGGACTGCCGGATGTCGACCCAGTACTTC	CASSLGGDCRMSTQYF
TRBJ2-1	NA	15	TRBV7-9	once	TGTGCCAGCAGCTTATGCCCAGCCCGCACCAGGGAGCAGTTCTTC	CASSLCPARTREQFF
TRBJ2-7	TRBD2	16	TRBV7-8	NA	TGTGCCAGCAGCTTGGCAACTAGCGGGAGAATTTCCGAGCAGTACTTC	CASSLATSGRISEQYF
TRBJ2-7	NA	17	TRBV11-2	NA	TGTGCCAGCAGCCCCCAGGAGGACTTCCGGAGCTCCTACGAGCAGTACTTC	CASSPQEDFRSSYEQYF
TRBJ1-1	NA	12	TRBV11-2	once	TGTGCCAGCAGCGGGGGGGAAGCTGAAGCTTTCTTT	CASSGGEAEAFF
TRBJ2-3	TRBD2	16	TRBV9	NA	TGTGCCAGCAGCGTAGTTCCGGGAGGGCCCTCGGATACGCAGTATTTT	CASSVVPGGPSDTQYF
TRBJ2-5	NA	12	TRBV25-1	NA	TGTGCCAGCAGTGCCTTACAAGAGACCCAGTACTTC	CASSALQETQYF
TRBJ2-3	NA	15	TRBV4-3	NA	TGCGCCAGCAGCCAACCGGACGGACACACAGATACGCAGTATTTT	CASSQPDGHTDTQYF
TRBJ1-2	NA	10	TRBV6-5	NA	TGTGCCAGCACCGGTTATGGCTACACCTTC	CASTGYGYTF
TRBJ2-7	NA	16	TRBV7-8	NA	TGTGCCAGCAGCAACAATGCCGGACAGCAGTCCTACGAGCAGTACTTC	CASSNNAGQQSYEQYF
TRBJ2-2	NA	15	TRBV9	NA	TGTGCCAGCAGCCCCCGACAGGGAGGCACCGGGGAGCTGTTTTTT	CASSPRQGGTGELFF
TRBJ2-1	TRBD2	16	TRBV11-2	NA	TGTGCCAGCAGCCCGTCCCTAGCGGGGTTCTACAATGAGCAGTTCTTC	CASSPSLAGFYNEQFF
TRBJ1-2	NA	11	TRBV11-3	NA	TGTGCCAGCAGCCGGGACACGGCCTACACCTTC	CASSRDTAYTF
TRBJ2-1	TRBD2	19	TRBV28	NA	TGTGCCAGCAGACCTAGGATATTAGCGGGAGTAGTTTCCTACAATGAGCAGTTCTTC	CASRPRILAGVVSYNEQFF
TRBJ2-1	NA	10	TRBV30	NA	TGTGCCTGGGACAGCGAAGAGCAGTTCTTC	CAWDSEEQFF
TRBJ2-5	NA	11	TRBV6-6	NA	TGTGCCAGCTCCGTGGCCGGGGAGCAGTACTTC	CASSVAGEQYF
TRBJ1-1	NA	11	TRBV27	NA	TGTGCCACCCGGGGGGGGGCGGGAGCTTTCTTT	CATRGGAGAFF
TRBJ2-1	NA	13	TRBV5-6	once	TGTGCCAGCACCGTTCCCAGGGGAAATGAGCAGTTCTTC	CASTVPRGNEQFF
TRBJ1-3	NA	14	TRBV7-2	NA	TGTGCCAGCAGCTTACGGGGAGGTGGAAACACCATATATTTT	CASSLRGGGNTIYF
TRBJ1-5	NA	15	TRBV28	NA	TGTGCCAGTTATTCACGGGACTCCTGCAATCAGCCCCAGCATTTT	CASYSRDSCNQPQHF
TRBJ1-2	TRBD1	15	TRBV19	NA	TGTGCCAGTAGGGGGGGGACAGGGAGACACTATGGCTACACCTTC	CASRGGTGRHYGYTF
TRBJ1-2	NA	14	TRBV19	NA	TGTGCCAGTACACCAGAGGGGGATTCCTATGGCTACACCTTC	CASTPEGDSYGYTF
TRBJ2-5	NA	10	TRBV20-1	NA	TGCAGTCGGGGTGGCGAGACCCAGTACTTC	CSRGGETQYF
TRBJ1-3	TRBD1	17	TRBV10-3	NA	TGTGCCATCAGTGGGTTCAGACAGGGGGCATCTGGAAACACCATATATTTT	CAISGFRQGASGNTIYF
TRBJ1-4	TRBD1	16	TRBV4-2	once	TGTGCCAGCAGCCAAGAGACAGGGGGCACAAATGAAAAACTGTTTTTT	CASSQETGGTNEKLFF
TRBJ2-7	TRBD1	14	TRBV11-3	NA	TGTGCCAGCAGCTGGCGGGACAGGATATACGAGCAGTACTTC	CASSWRDRIYEQYF
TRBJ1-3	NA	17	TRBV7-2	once	TGTGCCAGCAGCACTAGGGCGGGCGGAAGCTCTGGAAACACCATATATTTT	CASSTRAGGSSGNTIYF
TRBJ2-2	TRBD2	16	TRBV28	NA	TGTGCCAGCAGTTTATATCCCCGGCTAGCGGGCGGGGAGCTGTTTTTT	CASSLYPRLAGGELFF
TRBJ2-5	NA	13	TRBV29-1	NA	TGCAGCGTAAAGCGGTTACCCAAGATCACCCAGTACTTC	CSVKRLPKITQYF
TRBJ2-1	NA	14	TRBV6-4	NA	TGTGCCAGCAGTGCCCGAAGCGGTCACAATGAGCAGTTCTTC	CASSARSGHNEQFF
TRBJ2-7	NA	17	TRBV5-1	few	TGCGCCAGCAGCTTGGCCCCCGGCGGAGATAGCTCCTACGAGCAGTACTTC	CASSLAPGGDSSYEQYF
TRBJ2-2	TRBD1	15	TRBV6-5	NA	TGTGCCAGCAGTTCCGGGACAGGGGGCCGTGGGGAGCTGTTTTTT	CASSSGTGGRGELFF
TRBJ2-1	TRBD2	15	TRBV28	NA	TGTGCCAGCAGTACCTTACGCGGGAGGGAGGGTGAGCAGTTCTTC	CASSTLRGREGEQFF
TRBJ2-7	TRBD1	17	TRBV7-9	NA	TGTGCCAGCAGCTTAGTAGGGTGGGACAGGGTAGTTTATGTGCAGTACTTC	CASSLVGWDRVVYVQYF